The 7 T cell receptor beta chains in this list originate from one sample, sequenced in a study of T cell changes during pregnancy in multiple sclerosis. Some clones are missing from TCRdb's copy, which holds only in-frame ones; the method was immunoSEQ multiplex PCR. The table has 90,000 or so clones, about 93% seen once. Sequenced material: peripheral blood, taken after pregnancy. The receptors stem from a female donor in good health, enrolled as a control in a pregnancy study.

The chain is built from TRBV20-1 and TRBJ1-5, with D perhaps matching TRBD1 (5 bases). With 5 bases removed from V and 8 bases from J, the gap between germline ends came to 10 bases. This CDR3 contains 11 residues. The germline V gene has CDR1 DFQATT and CDR2 SNEGSKA (reference sequence). In DNA, the CDR3 is TGCAGTGCTGCAGGGAATGAGCCCCAGCATTTT. Translating it yields CSAAGNEPQHF.

This rearrangement joins TRBV19 to TRBJ1-5; weak D call: TRBD1 (5 bases). Trimming pared 3 bases from V and 1 base from J, leaving 22 bases between. In germline, CDR1 is LNHDA, CDR2 SQIVND (reference sequence). The CDR3 totals 19 residues. The CDR3 coding sequence is TGTGCCAGTAGTATGTTGTCAGGGTGGTCCCAAGGAAGCAATCAGCCCCAGCATTTT. Translated: CASSMLSGWSQGSNQPQHF.

This sequence joins TRBV2 and TRBJ2-3, with 8 positions matching TRBD2. Germline CDR1 is SNHLY and CDR2 is FYNNEI. The J segment lost 7 bases and the V segment lost 9 bases, leaving 6 bases of the junction unmatched. This CDR3 is built from 12 residues. CDR3 coding DNA: TGTGCCAGTTCGGGAGGGGACCATACGCAGTATTTT. Translated, it gives CASSGGDHTQYF.

This clone appeared once. This chain joins TRBV10-3 and TRBJ2-4; TRBD2 aligns across 8 bases. CDR3 length: 16 residues. Trimming removed 4 bases from V and 1 base from J; junction bases left unmatched: 6. Germline V gene data show CDR1 as ENHRY and CDR2 as SYGVKD. The CDR3 is CAISGGSGNAKNIQYF. CDR3 bases: TGTGCCATCAGTGGGGGTAGCGGGAATGCCAAAAACATTCAGTACTTC.

The chain recombines TRBV9 with TRBJ2-3; D is unclear. The CDR3 consists of 12 residues. Germline values: CDR1 SGDLS, CDR2 YYNGEE. V was pared by 4 bases and J by 6 bases, with 9 bases between. In DNA form, the CDR3 reads TGTGCCAGCAGCCCAGGCCTCGATACGCAGTATTTT. This gives the protein CASSPGLDTQYF.

This sequence joins TRBV5-1 and TRBJ2-7, with D perhaps matching TRBD2 (5 bases). Trimming pared 2 bases from V and 4 bases from J, leaving 22 bases between. Germline lookup yields CDR1 SGHRS and CDR2 YFSETQ. CDR3 size: 17 residues. The CDR3 nucleotides are TGCGCCAGCAGCTTCCGTCAGGACTCCCAGAAAGGGTACGAGCAGTACTTC. Translation: CASSFRQDSQKGYEQYF. Full variable domain (remainder filled in from reference TRBV5-1 and TRBJ2-7): KAGVTQTPRYLIKTRGQQVTLSCSPISGHRSVSWYQQTPGQGLQFLFEYFSETQRNKGNFPGRFSGRQFSNSRSEMNVSTLELGDSALYLCASSFRQDSQKGYEQYFGPGTRLTVT.

The chain uses TRBV18 and TRBJ1-4, with D perhaps TRBD1 (5 bases). CDR3 length equals 14 residues. Trimming cost V 3 bases and J 8 bases, with 13 bases left between them. Germline CDR1 and CDR2: KGHSH and LQKENI. CDR3 amino acids: CASSPEGTGEKLFF. In DNA, the CDR3 is TGTGCCAGCTCACCGGAGGGGACGGGCGAAAAACTGTTTTTT.